This entry lists 5 T cell receptor beta chains sequenced from one sample in a study of blood T cell repertoires in COVID-19. Repertoires were generated with immunoSEQ multiplex PCR, while TCRdb's copy carries only in-frame clones and drops some. The top ten clones hold more than 5.5% of a sample with 250,000 or so clones, 75% to 85% of them seen once. Material: peripheral blood. The receptors come from a human donor in a cohort sampled during active COVID-19.

This clone has only a few counts. The V and J genes are TRBV25-1 and TRBJ1-2; 7 positions agree with TRBD1. Trimming removed 5 bases from V and 4 bases from J; junction bases left unmatched: 4. CDR1 MGHDK and CDR2 SYGVNS come from the germline V gene. CDR3 length: 13 residues. The CDR3 nucleotides are TGTGCCAGCAGTCCGGGACAGCGCTATGGCTACACCTTC. Encoded protein: CASSPGQRYGYTF.

The chain joins TRBV18 to TRBJ2-5; TRBD1 matches at 7 bases. With 0 bases clipped from V and 4 bases from J, the junction kept 5 bases outside the gene matches. CDR3 length equals 15 residues. The germline V gene encodes CDR1 KGHSH and CDR2 LQKENI. DNA of the CDR3: TGTGCCAGCTCACCACCGAAGGGGGCGAGAGAGACCCAGTACTTC. It codes for CASSPPKGARETQYF. Full variable domain (remainder filled in from reference TRBV18 and TRBJ2-5): NAGVMQNPRHLVRRRGQEARLRCSPMKGHSHVYWYRQLPEEGLKFMVYLQKENIIDESGMPKERFSAEFPKEGPSILRIQQVVRGDSAAYFCASSPPKGARETQYFGPGTRLLVL.

The chain links TRBV7-9 to TRBJ1-4, with TRBD1 matching 8 bases. After removal of 3 bases from V and 5 bases from J, the junction contained 8 bases not matched to a gene. The length of the CDR3 is 16 residues. Germline lookup yields CDR1 SEHNR and CDR2 FQNEAQ (reference sequence). Here the CDR3 DNA reads TGTGCCAGCAGCTTTCGACCAGGGGGCGGAAATGAAAAACTGTTTTTT. This translates into CASSFRPGGGNEKLFF.

The V call is TRBV3-1 (or the pseudogene TRBV3-2), the J call TRBJ2-7, with TRBD1 as a possible D gene (6 bases). The germline V gene has CDR1 LGHDT and CDR2 YNNKEL (reference sequence). This CDR3 is 14 amino acids long. Deletions cut 4 bases from V and 7 bases from J, with 17 bases between. Here the CDR3 reads CASSPRGRGQEQYF. CDR3 nucleotide sequence: TGTGCCAGCAGCCCGAGGGGGAGAGGGCAGGAGCAGTACTTC.

The rearrangement links TRBV27 to TRBJ2-1; TRBD2 matches 15 bases. This CDR3 comprises 18 residues. Looked up from germline, CDR1 is MNHEY and CDR2 is SMNVEV (reference sequence). Trimming removed 6 bases from V and 4 bases from J; junction bases left unmatched: 10. This CDR3 reads CASSLRGTSGGLYNEQFF. The CDR3 DNA sequence: TGTGCCAGCAGCCTAAGGGGGACTAGCGGGGGGCTATACAATGAGCAGTTCTTC.